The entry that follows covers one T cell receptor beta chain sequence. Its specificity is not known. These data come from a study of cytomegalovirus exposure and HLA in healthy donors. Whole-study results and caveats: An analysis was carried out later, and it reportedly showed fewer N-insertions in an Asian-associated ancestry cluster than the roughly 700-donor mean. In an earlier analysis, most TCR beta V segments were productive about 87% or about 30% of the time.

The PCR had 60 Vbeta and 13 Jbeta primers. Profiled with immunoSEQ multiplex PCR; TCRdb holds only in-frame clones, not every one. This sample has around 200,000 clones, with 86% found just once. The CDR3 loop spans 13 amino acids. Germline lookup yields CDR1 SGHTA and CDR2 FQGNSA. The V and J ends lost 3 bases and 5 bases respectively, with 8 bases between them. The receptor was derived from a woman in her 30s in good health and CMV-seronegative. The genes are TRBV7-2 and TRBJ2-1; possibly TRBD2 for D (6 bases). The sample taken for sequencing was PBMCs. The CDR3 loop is CASSFGGHNEQFF. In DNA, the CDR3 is TGTGCCAGCAGCTTCGGAGGGCACAATGAGCAGTTCTTC.